This T cell receptor beta chain was obtained from a study of CD8 T cells in ankylosing spondylitis. Construction of TCR beta libraries was performed using quantitative 5'-RACE with molecular barcodes. TCRdb redid the calling of the 5' RACE reads with MiXCR, one entry per CDR3 protein. The sample includes about 130,000 distinct CDR3 sequences, approximately 14% of them seen just once. Concerning this clonotype itself: The antigen is not known.

The CDR3 length is 14 residues. V was clipped by 3 bases and J by 4 bases, with 12 bases between them. Regarding the study as a whole: Matched ankylosing spondylitis synovial fluid reportedly contained a significantly enriched population of disease-linked clones. A TCR beta motif of under 10 highly homologous variants appeared characteristic of ankylosing spondylitis blood.

The chain has TRBV12-3 or TRBV12-4 and TRBJ1-2; D is perhaps TRBD1 (5 bases). The receptor was isolated from a female donor with ankylosing spondylitis or in good health (not recorded which). Sequencing used blood, either unsorted or a sorted T cell fraction (not recorded which). The CDR3 coding sequence is TGTGCCAGCAGTTTTTGGTGGGGCGGCTATGGCTACACCTTC. It yields the protein CASSFWWGGYGYTF.